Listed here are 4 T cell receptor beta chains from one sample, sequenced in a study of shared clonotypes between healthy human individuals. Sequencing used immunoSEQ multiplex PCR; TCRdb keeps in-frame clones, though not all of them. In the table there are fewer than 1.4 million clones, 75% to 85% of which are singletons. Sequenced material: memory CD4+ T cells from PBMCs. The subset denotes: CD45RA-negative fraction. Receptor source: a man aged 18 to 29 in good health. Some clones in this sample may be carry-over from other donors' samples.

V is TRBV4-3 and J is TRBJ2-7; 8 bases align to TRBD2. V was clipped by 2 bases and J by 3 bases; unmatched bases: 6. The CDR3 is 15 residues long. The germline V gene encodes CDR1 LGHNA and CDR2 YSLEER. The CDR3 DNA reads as TGCGCCAGCAGCCAAAGGCTAGCGGGCTACTACGAGCAGTACTTC. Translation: CASSQRLAGYYEQYF.

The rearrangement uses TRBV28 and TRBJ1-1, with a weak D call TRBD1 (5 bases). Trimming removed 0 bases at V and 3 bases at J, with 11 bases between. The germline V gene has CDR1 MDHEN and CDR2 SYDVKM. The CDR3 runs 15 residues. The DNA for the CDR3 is TGTGCCAGCAGTTTATGGAGGGGAGAAGACACTGAAGCTTTCTTT. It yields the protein CASSLWRGEDTEAFF.

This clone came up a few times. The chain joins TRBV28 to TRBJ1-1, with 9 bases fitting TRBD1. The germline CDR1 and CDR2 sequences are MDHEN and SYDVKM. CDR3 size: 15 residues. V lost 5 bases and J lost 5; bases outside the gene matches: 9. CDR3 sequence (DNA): TGTGCCAGCAGTGGACAGGGGAGCCCGGTGACTGAAGCTTTCTTT. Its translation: CASSGQGSPVTEAFF.

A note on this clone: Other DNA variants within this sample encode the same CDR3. The CDR3 sequence: CSVAGLMNTEAFF. CDR3 DNA: TGCAGCGTGGCAGGCCTCATGAACACTGAAGCTTTCTTT. The chain recombines TRBV29-1 with TRBJ1-1, with no clear D. Germline V gives CDR1 SQVTM, CDR2 ANQGSEA. Trimming removed 6 bases from V and 0 bases from J, with 11 bases in between. The CDR3 runs 13 residues.